These 23 T cell receptor beta chains were all obtained from the same sample, sequenced in a study of blood T cells in healthy people across ages. Then a second PCR, running roughly 7 to 11 cycles, was carried out with a sample-barcoded 5' primer and a J-beta primer mix. TCRdb redid the calling of the 5' RACE reads with MiXCR, one entry per CDR3 protein. The sample shows roughly 570,000 distinct CDR3 sequences, roughly a quarter of them seen only once. Sequenced: blood. These receptors were collected from a woman in her 70s in good health.

A word on this clonotype: No conserved phenylalanine or tryptophan ends this CDR3, so it is likely a read error. The chain combines TRBV7-2 with TRBJ2-3; TRBD1 is a possible D gene (6 bases). The CDR3 is 15 amino acids. V lost 1 base and J lost 4, with 12 bases in between. Germline values: CDR1 SGHTA, CDR2 FQGNSA. This chain's CDR3 is CASSLEGRGSDTQYL. The CDR3 nucleotides are TGTGCCAGCAGCTTAGAAGGCAGGGGCTCAGATACGCAGTATCTT.

The chain is built from TRBV7-9 and TRBJ2-5; 7 nucleotides line up with TRBD1. V gave up 4 bases and J gave up 6 bases; unmatched junction bases: 8. Germline V CDR1 and CDR2: SEHNR, FQNEAQ (reference sequence). The CDR3 is 14 residues long. CDR3 region: CASSWVAQGKTQYF. CDR3 bases: TGTGCCAGCAGCTGGGTGGCACAGGGGAAGACCCAGTACTTC.

In the case of this clonotype: The junction does not match germline at one end; this may be a read error. The V and J genes are TRBV7-2 and TRBJ2-4; D might be TRBD1 (6 bases). The CDR3 length is 13 residues. Germline V gives CDR1 SGHTA, CDR2 FQGNSA. The CDR3 protein is CASSSDSLTIQYF. The CDR3 DNA follows: TGCGCCAGCAGCTCGGACAGCCTCACCATTCAGTACTTC.

The rearrangement uses TRBV5-1 and TRBJ1-2, with 9 nucleotides matching TRBD1. This CDR3 is built from 14 residues. CDR1 and CDR2 from the germline V gene are SGHRS and YFSETQ. Losses at the gene ends were 4 bases for V and 5 bases for J; bases not matched to a gene: 6. This CDR3 is CASSQSGQGYGYTF. The CDR3 DNA follows: TGCGCCAGCAGCCAATCCGGACAGGGGTATGGCTACACCTTC.

This clonotype has just a few counts. The chain combines TRBV6-1 with TRBJ2-5; D may be TRBD1 (5 bases). The tail of the sequence fits TRBJ2-7 better, so the J call may be wrong. Per the germline V gene, CDR1 is MNHNS and CDR2 is SASEGT. The CDR3 runs 14 residues. The chain's CDR3 is CASTNWGRVHEQYF. DNA of the CDR3: TGTGCCAGCACCAACTGGGGCAGGGTCCACGAGCAGTACTTC.

This clonotype has a handful of counts. This chain links TRBV7-7 with TRBJ2-3, with D perhaps being TRBD1 or TRBD2 (5 bases each). The V gene's germline CDR1 is SSHAT and CDR2 FNYEAQ (reference sequence). Trimming stripped 0 bases from V and 1 base from J, with 8 bases between. CDR3 length equals 15 residues. The CDR3 DNA sequence: TGTGCCAGCAGCTTAGCAGTGGGGGGCACAGATACGCAGTATTTT. Amino acids: CASSLAVGGTDTQYF.

V and J are TRBV5-1 and TRBJ2-1; no clear D gene. The V end lost 2 bases, the J end lost 8 bases, and 17 bases lay between the germline ends. The CDR3 runs to 15 residues. Germline loops: CDR1 SGHRS, CDR2 YFSETQ. The CDR3 sequence: CASSLHGLAADEQFF. CDR3 sequence (DNA): TGCGCCAGCAGCTTACACGGGCTGGCCGCGGATGAGCAGTTCTTC.

There are a few counts of this clonotype. J is TRBJ2-7 and V is TRBV3-1, with TRBD2 as a possible D gene (5 bases). V was trimmed by 2 bases and J by 3 bases, leaving 8 bases between them. The CDR3 contains 13 residues. The V gene's germline CDR1 is LGHDT and CDR2 YNNKEL (reference sequence). Written as DNA, the CDR3 is TGTGCCAGCAGCCAAATCGGGGTCTACGAGCAGTACTTC. This sequence encodes CASSQIGVYEQYF.

The J gene is TRBJ2-7, the V gene TRBV29-1, with D maybe TRBD2 (5 bases). Germline V lookup: CDR1 SQVTM, CDR2 ANQGSEA. The CDR3 spans 12 residues. With 1 base removed from V and 5 bases from J, the gap between germline ends came to 9 bases. As DNA, the CDR3 is TGCAGCGTTGAAGTGCAGAGGGACGAGCAGTACTTC. Translating gives CSVEVQRDEQYF.

This clonotype has at least ten counts. The chain has TRBV6-2 or TRBV6-3 and TRBJ1-5; D not resolved. Looked up from germline, CDR1 is MNHEY and CDR2 is SVGEGT. V lost 8 bases, J lost 5 bases, and 13 bases lay in between. The CDR3 runs to 13 residues. This chain's CDR3 is CASDRPGDQPQHF. DNA for the CDR3: TGTGCCAGCGACCGACCAGGCGATCAGCCCCAGCATTTT.

The V and J genes are TRBV7-2 and TRBJ1-2, with TRBD1 identical over 8 bases. V trimming: 6 bases; J trimming: 7 bases; junction bases outside the gene matches: 13. Germline assignment: CDR1 SGHTA and CDR2 FQGNSA. This CDR3 has 15 amino acids. The DNA for the CDR3 is TGTGCCAGCAGATCAACGGATACAGGGGGGGGTGGCTACACCTTC. It translates to CASRSTDTGGGGYTF.

This clonotype was counted a few times. V is TRBV20-1 and J is TRBJ2-1; D call uncertain. The CDR3 is 12 amino acids. Germline assignment: CDR1 DFQATT and CDR2 SNEGSKA (reference sequence). Trimming pared 6 bases from V and 7 bases from J, leaving 13 bases between. This CDR3 is CSAPSPPNEQFF. The CDR3 coding sequence is TGCAGTGCCCCCAGTCCCCCTAATGAGCAGTTCTTC.

This clonotype was seen ten or more times. The DNA of the CDR3 is TGCAGCGTTGACGATGGAGGACGGGAGACCCAGTACTTC. It encodes CSVDDGGRETQYF. The chain combines TRBV29-1 with TRBJ2-5; D possibly corresponds to TRBD2 (5 bases). The CDR3 consists of 13 residues. The ends were cut back, 3 bases at V and 5 bases at J, with 13 bases in the middle. The germline V gene has CDR1 SQVTM and CDR2 ANQGSEA.

The table lists this clonotype with a count of one. Given the absence of the conserved phenylalanine or tryptophan at the CDR3 end, a read error is likely. The CDR3 reads CASNQLAGSTDTQYL. CDR3 bases: TGTGCCAGCAACCAGCTAGCGGGAAGCACAGATACGCAGTATCTT. The chain joins TRBV2 to TRBJ2-3; 9 nucleotides agree with TRBD2. CDR1 is SNHLY, CDR2 FYNNEI, per germline. With 7 bases clipped from V and 0 bases from J, the junction kept 5 bases outside the gene matches. The CDR3 contains 15 residues.

This clonotype was seen a handful of times. This CDR3 is CSAEVTSGGEPQYF. For the CDR3, the DNA is TGCAGTGCGGAGGTCACTAGCGGGGGGGAACCCCAGTACTTC. This chain joins TRBV20-1 and TRBJ2-7, with 13 bases matching TRBD2. In germline, CDR1 is DFQATT, CDR2 SNEGSKA (reference sequence). V lost 6 bases and J lost 10; bases outside the gene matches: 12. The CDR3 sequence is 14 residues long.

This clonotype appeared a few times. The rearrangement joins TRBV3-1 to TRBJ2-7; tentative D call: TRBD2 (6 bases). V was clipped by 0 bases and J by 7 bases, with 13 bases between them. The CDR3 spans 14 residues. Germline CDR1 and CDR2: LGHDT and YNNKEL (reference sequence). The CDR3 DNA sequence: TGTGCCAGCAGCCAAGAGGCGGGGTTGGGTGAGCAGTACTTC. Its protein product is CASSQEAGLGEQYF.

This clonotype was seen only a few times. This chain connects TRBV5-6 to TRBJ1-2; TRBD1 might be the D (6 bases). With 5 bases removed from V and 3 bases from J, the gap between germline ends came to 14 bases. The length of the CDR3 is 14 residues. The germline V gene encodes CDR1 SGHDT and CDR2 YYEEEE. CDR3 in DNA: TGTGCCAGCAGGGTACAGGGAGACGACTATGGCTACACCTTC. Translation gives CASRVQGDDYGYTF.

A few counts support this clonotype. The chain is built from TRBV5-1 and TRBJ2-1; D may match TRBD1 or TRBD2 (6 bases each). The CDR3 has 17 residues. The V gene's germline CDR1 is SGHRS and CDR2 YFSETQ. Deletions cut 0 bases from V and 6 bases from J, with 19 bases between. The CDR3 nucleotides read TGCGCCAGCAGCTTGGCCGGGGGCACCCTGTCCCCCAATGAGCAGTTCTTC. This sequence encodes CASSLAGGTLSPNEQFF.

The chain uses TRBV5-1 and TRBJ1-6; 8 bases match TRBD1. J gave up 11 bases and V 0 bases, and 4 bases lay outside the gene matches. Germline V gene lookup returns CDR1 SGHRS and CDR2 YFSETQ. The length of the CDR3 is 14 residues. The CDR3 DNA is TGCGCCAGCAGCTTGGGACAGGGGAGGACACCCCTCCACTTT. As protein: CASSLGQGRTPLHF. Complete variable domain (other parts from reference TRBV5-1 and TRBJ1-6): KAGVTQTPRYLIKTRGQQVTLSCSPISGHRSVSWYQQTPGQGLQFLFEYFSETQRNKGNFPGRFSGRQFSNSRSEMNVSTLELGDSALYLCASSLGQGRTPLHFGNGTRLTVT.

The chain has TRBV19 and TRBJ2-5, with D perhaps matching TRBD2 (5 bases). The ends were cut back, 7 bases at V and 4 bases at J, with 7 bases in the middle. Germline V gene data show CDR1 as LNHDA and CDR2 as SQIVND (reference sequence). The CDR3 has 11 residues. The CDR3 DNA reads as TGTGCCAGTACCGCGGGAGAGACCCAGTACTTC. It specifies CASTAGETQYF.

This clonotype appeared a few times. The chain carries TRBV6-1 and TRBJ1-5; 11 bases are shared with TRBD1. V dropped 5 bases and J dropped 7; count of bases not matched to a gene: 10. The CDR3 totals 16 residues. Germline-derived CDR1 and CDR2 are MNHNS and SASEGT. The CDR3, as DNA: TGTGCCAGCAGTCGAAGATCGGGACAGGGGGAACAGCCCCAGCATTTT. Translated: CASSRRSGQGEQPQHF.

The chain carries TRBV4-3 and TRBJ2-1; D is perhaps TRBD2 (5 bases). The ends were cut back, 6 bases at V and 0 bases at J, with 18 bases in the middle. This CDR3 comprises 17 residues. CDR1 is LGHNA, CDR2 YSLEER, per germline. The CDR3 bases are TGCGCCAGCAGTTTTGAGCCGACGGGAAGCTCCTACAATGAGCAGTTCTTC. It specifies CASSFEPTGSSYNEQFF.

This clonotype was seen a handful of times. This chain joins TRBV10-3 and TRBJ1-1, with a weak D call TRBD1 (6 bases). This CDR3 region has 15 residues. V lost 6 bases to trimming and J lost 0 bases, with 14 bases between them. Germline V CDR1 and CDR2: ENHRY, SYGVKD. The CDR3 DNA sequence: TGTGCCATCAGCCGGACAGCCGAGATGAACACTGAAGCTTTCTTT. Translation gives CAISRTAEMNTEAFF.